The T cell receptor (beta chain) described here comes from a study of blood T cell repertoires in COVID-19. Produced via immunoSEQ multiplex PCR; TCRdb's table is partial and in-frame only. The table lists 40,000 to 55,000 clones, just over 90% of them singletons, with under 0.4% in the top ten. From germline, CDR1 is SGHDT and CDR2 YYEEEE. Trimming left V 7 bases short and J 1 base short, with 11 bases between. This CDR3 region has 14 residues. The V call is TRBV5-6, the J call TRBJ2-2; D might be TRBD1 (5 bases). The sequencing input was peripheral blood. This clonotype originated in a man aged 50-60 years with COVID-19, enrolled during active disease. The CDR3 protein is CASATGVNTGELFF. The CDR3 region has the DNA TGTGCCAGCGCCACAGGCGTGAACACCGGGGAGCTGTTTTTT.